This is a list of T cell receptor beta chains from one sample in a study of T-cell reconstitution after alpha-beta-depleted transplantation in children. TCRdb itself ran the PCR reads through MiXCR, one entry per CDR3 protein. The sample comprises about 470,000 distinct CDR3 sequences, roughly 44% of which are singletons, and roughly a quarter rests with the top ten. The material was PBMCs, obtained before TCRalphabeta/CD19-depleted stem cell transplant. These receptors all stem from a girl aged 2 to 9 with aplastic anemia, due to receive a stem cell transplant. Each CDR3 is given with its conserved first and last residue. Where a row states a size, it is once, few, many or the class of an expanded clone; other rows omit it.

v_gene	j_gene	abundance	len	CDR3aa
TRBV9	TRBJ1-6	NA	15	CASSTESSYNSPLHF
TRBV9	TRBJ2-6	few	16	CASSVFQNSAANVLTF
TRBV11-2	TRBJ2-1	NA	16	CASSSLGRGPLNEQFF
TRBV6-5	TRBJ1-5	NA	14	CASSYASGNQPQHF
TRBV7-9	TRBJ2-3	NA	17	CASSSGPVDRHSDTQYF
TRBV29-1	TRBJ2-7	NA	14	CSVLLAGSSYEQYF
TRBV20-1	TRBJ2-7	NA	15	CSARGLAAPLYEQYF
TRBV7-8	TRBJ2-5	NA	15	CASSPWSDLGETQYF
TRBV5-5	TRBJ1-2	few	14	CASSLAGQGPGYTF
TRBV6-1	TRBJ1-2	NA	14	CASSEVGQGHGYTF
TRBV20-1	TRBJ2-3	NA	16	CSAMFEGGAPTDTQYF
TRBV20-1	TRBJ2-7	NA	14	CSAGYSGTATEQYF
TRBV29-1	TRBJ1-1	NA	10	CSVVIIEAFF
TRBV6-5	TRBJ2-2	many	13	CASSYGDTGELFF
TRBV3-1	TRBJ2-7	NA	14	CASSSGTGMYEQYF
TRBV20-1	TRBJ2-7	NA	12	CSASYTGYEQYF
TRBV2	TRBJ2-3	NA	15	CASSYAGAGTDTQYF
TRBV4-1	TRBJ2-3	NA	16	CASSQEEQAAADTQYF
TRBV5-1	TRBJ2-4	NA	14	CASSLGGPKNIQYF
TRBV29-1	TRBJ2-7	NA	15	CSVEGGDVNSYEQYF
TRBV5-6	TRBJ2-7	NA	13	CASSGPTSYEQYF
TRBV4-3	TRBJ2-2	NA	14	CASSPTWVAGELFF
TRBV20-1	TRBJ2-3	many	17	CSARVLPSGRVGDTQYF
TRBV29-1	TRBJ2-7	NA	13	CSAGDARSYEQYF
TRBV4-1	TRBJ2-2	many	12	CASSQLSGELFF
TRBV5-1	TRBJ2-3	many	15	CASSPSGRAEGTQYF
TRBV20-1	TRBJ1-6	many	17	CSARDLLNDAGNSPLHF
TRBV6-5	TRBJ2-7	few	14	CASSYSLLSYEQYF
TRBV27	TRBJ2-7	many	14	CASSLSLAFHEQYF
TRBV20-1	TRBJ2-1	NA	21	CSARASGRISGVGLRLGEQFF
TRBV6-5	TRBJ1-1	few	14	CASIFGTANTEAFF
TRBV15	TRBJ1-5	NA	13	CATSRDPDQPQHF
TRBV6-6	TRBJ2-7	once	12	CNTLGQGYEQYF
TRBV2	TRBJ2-1	NA	16	CASSGLAGDDYNEQFF
TRBV29-1	TRBJ1-1	NA	15	CSVGRGGGANTEAFF
TRBV9	TRBJ2-7	few	13	CASSVSLVAEQYF
TRBV28	TRBJ2-5	NA	14	CASTGDRDQETQYF
TRBV20-1	TRBJ2-7	NA	14	CSASRTVRRGEQYF
TRBV6-1	TRBJ2-2	few	15	CASSPRAQGNGELFF
TRBV27	TRBJ1-3	NA	14	CASSPWDSGNTIYF
TRBV7-3	TRBJ2-5	NA	18	CASSLAQLAGGPRETQYF
TRBV12-3/TRBV12-4	TRBJ1-2	many	13	CASSLEDGYGYTF
TRBV12-3/TRBV12-4	TRBJ2-7	NA	16	CASSRLTKSGTGEQYF
TRBV4-1	TRBJ2-2	NA	15	CASSRGRAYIGELFF
TRBV29-1	TRBJ2-5	NA	12	CSVRGDQETQYF
TRBV28	TRBJ2-7	many	17	CASSLVGTPSWAYEQYF
TRBV20-1	TRBJ1-1	NA	13	CSARNRGASEAFF
TRBV20-1	TRBJ2-3	NA	16	CSASSYKRPSTDTQYF
TRBV6-5	TRBJ1-3	many	15	CASSYQRGSGNTIYF
TRBV6-2/TRBV6-3	TRBJ1-5	NA	17	CASSTLGPRDSNQPQHF
TRBV15	TRBJ1-4	NA	15	CATSRDPRQDVKLFF
TRBV12-3/TRBV12-4	TRBJ1-1	many	12	CASCLRGTEAFF
TRBV7-3	TRBJ1-1	few	13	CASSLGRDLEAFF
TRBV19	TRBJ1-5	NA	15	CASSAYLGSNQPQHF
TRBV20-1	TRBJ2-5	NA	16	CSARVPRDFPKGDQYF
TRBV20-1	TRBJ2-7	many	14	CSARVVASPGEQYF
TRBV11-2	TRBJ2-1	many	14	CASSWGGTPYEQFF
TRBV20-1	TRBJ1-6	NA	15	CSAAGEGGFISPLHF
TRBV24-1	TRBJ1-5	NA	12	CATSQGGGPQHF
TRBV7-6	TRBJ2-1	NA	14	CASSRGLDLNEQFF